This is a list of T cell receptor beta chains from one sample in a study of T-cell memory formation after mild COVID-19. One entry per CDR3 protein, called by TCRdb with MiXCR from the 5' RACE reads. Of about 290,000 distinct CDR3 sequences listed, more than 15% were seen once; the top ten hold 23%. Sequencing used PBMCs or a T cell subset sorted from them (not recorded which). Every receptor here comes from a man between 18 and 35 years old who had mild COVID-19 (a few samples of this study predate the infection). Cell type and time point are not known. Each CDR3 is given with its conserved first and last residue. A D gene is named only where the DNA matches it firmly. Part of the rows lack a size; the others show once, few, many or a class for expanded clones.

clone_size	v_call	j_call	d_call	cdr3_nt	cdr3_aa
.	TRBV6-5	TRBJ2-7	TRBD1	TGTGCCAGCAGTCGGGACAGAGCTATGAGGGACGAGCAGTACTTC	CASSRDRAMRDEQYF
few	TRBV4-1	TRBJ1-3	.	TGCGCCAGCAGCCCCCTTGGAAACACCATATATTTT	CASSPLGNTIYF
.	TRBV11-2	TRBJ2-5	TRBD1	TGTGCCAGCAGCTTAATGGCCCCAGGGGGTGAGACCCAGTACTTC	CASSLMAPGGETQYF
.	TRBV27	TRBJ2-5	.	TGTGCCAGCAGTCCCCAGTCGGCGGGGGCAGAGACCCAGTACTTC	CASSPQSAGAETQYF
many	TRBV18	TRBJ1-5	TRBD1	TGCGCCAGCAGCCCGGGACAGGGCAATCAGCCCCAGCATTTT	CASSPGQGNQPQHF
few	TRBV12-3/TRBV12-4	TRBJ1-5	.	TGTGCCGCGGGTTGGGGCAGCAATCAGCCCCAGCATTTT	CAAGWGSNQPQHF
few	TRBV19	TRBJ1-5	.	TGTGCCAGTAGACTTGACAATCAGCCCCAGCATTTT	CASRLDNQPQHF
few	TRBV11-2	TRBJ2-3	.	TGTGCCAGCAGCTATGCCCAGAGCGGCGGACCAACAGATACGCAGTATTTT	CASSYAQSGGPTDTQYF
.	TRBV6-2/TRBV6-3	TRBJ1-5	TRBD1	TGTGCCAGCAGACAGAGAGACAGGGCTGACCTTAGCAATCAGCCCCAGCATTTT	CASRQRDRADLSNQPQHF
.	TRBV7-9	TRBJ2-5	.	TGTGCCAGCAGCTGGTACCCCTTCGGTCAGACTATGCAAGAGACCCAGTACTTC	CASSWYPFGQTMQETQYF
.	TRBV9	TRBJ2-1	TRBD2	TGTGCCAGCAGCGTAACTAGCGGATCCTACAATGAGCAGTTCTTC	CASSVTSGSYNEQFF
few	TRBV3-1	TRBJ2-3	TRBD1	TGTGCCAGCAGCCAAGGTCGGACAGGGGCGACAGATACGCAGTATTTT	CASSQGRTGATDTQYF
.	TRBV7-9	TRBJ2-5	.	TGTGCCAGCAGCTTGGCGGAAGGAGAGACCCAGTACTTC	CASSLAEGETQYF